These T cell receptor beta chains were read from a single sample in a study of vaccination and CD4 T cells after COVID-19. Their antigens are not known. MiXCR, run by TCRdb on the PCR reads, gives a single entry per CDR3 protein. The sample yields roughly 23,000 distinct CDR3 sequences, roughly 65% seen once. Specimen: CD4+ T cells from blood, cultured in vitro, collected after SARS-CoV-2 vaccination. These receptors were obtained from a human donor who received a COVID-19 vaccine. Each CDR3 is given with its conserved first and last residue. D genes are given only for firm matches. Some rows mark clone size as missing; the rest say once, few, many or name a class of expanded clone.

CASRTGLAGRSYNEQFF,TGTGCCAGCAGAACCGGACTAGCGGGTCGATCCTACAATGAGCAGTTCTTC,TRBV27,TRBD2,TRBJ2-1,-
CASSEARQGGYGYTF,TGTGCCAGCAGTGAAGCGAGACAGGGAGGCTATGGCTACACCTTC,TRBV2,TRBD1,TRBJ1-2,-
CATSRYKGTTITNSPLHF,TGTGCCACCAGCAGGTACAAAGGGACGACAATCACAAATTCACCCCTCCACTTT,TRBV15,-,TRBJ1-6,-
CSARLAGSTDTQYF,TGCAGTGCTAGACTAGCGGGGAGCACAGATACGCAGTATTTT,TRBV20-1,TRBD2,TRBJ2-3,-
CSASGGLSNQPQHF,TGCAGTGCTAGCGGAGGGCTGAGCAATCAGCCCCAGCATTTT,TRBV20-1,-,TRBJ1-5,few
CSARDGTSGGINTGELVF,TGCAGTGCTAGAGATGGGACTAGCGGGGGAATCAACACCGGGGAGCTGGTTTTT,TRBV20-1,TRBD2,TRBJ2-2,-
CASSETSGGYRDTQYF,TGTGCCAGCAGTGAGACTAGCGGGGGGTATAGAGATACGCAGTATTTT,TRBV25-1,TRBD2,TRBJ2-3,-
CASSLVGAERISSGANVLTF,TGTGCCAGCAGCTTAGTCGGGGCCGAGCGAATTAGCTCTGGGGCCAACGTCCTGACTTTC,TRBV7-8,-,TRBJ2-6,once
CASSFSGGGEQYF,TGTGCCAGCAGCTTTTCAGGGGGTGGCGAGCAGTACTTC,TRBV5-6,TRBD1,TRBJ2-7,-
CASSPTPPSNYGYTF,TGTGCCAGCTCACCCACTCCCCCCTCTAACTATGGCTACACCTTC,TRBV18,-,TRBJ1-2,-
CASSTLPGQNQPQHF,TGTGCCAGCAGCACTCTACCGGGACAGAATCAGCCCCAGCATTTT,TRBV7-6,TRBD1,TRBJ1-5,-
CASSEPLTYEQYF,TGTGCCAGCAGTGAACCCCTAACCTACGAGCAGTACTTC,TRBV6-1,-,TRBJ2-7,-
CSARILDGYTF,TGCAGTGCTAGAATCCTGGATGGCTACACCTTC,TRBV20-1,-,TRBJ1-2,few
CASSLQGETEAFF,TGTGCCAGCAGTTTACAGGGAGAGACTGAAGCTTTCTTT,TRBV2,-,TRBJ1-1,-
CASSLGSANTGELFF,TGTGCCAGCAGCTTAGGCTCAGCGAACACCGGGGAGCTGTTTTTT,TRBV7-9,-,TRBJ2-2,few
CSARDPRGADNYGYTF,TGCAGTGCTAGAGACCCTAGGGGAGCGGATAACTATGGCTACACCTTC,TRBV20-1,-,TRBJ1-2,-
CASSLQTGINSPLHF,TGTGCCAGTAGTCTCCAGACAGGGATTAATTCACCCCTCCACTTT,TRBV19,TRBD1,TRBJ1-6,few
CASSLLQGPYGYTF,TGTGCCAGCAGCTTACTACAGGGACCTTATGGCTACACCTTC,TRBV7-8,-,TRBJ1-2,-
CASSPLQGPGSSSPLHF,TGTGCCAGCAGTCCATTACAGGGGCCGGGCTCCAGTTCACCCCTCCACTTT,TRBV6-1,TRBD1,TRBJ1-6,-
CASSLGQGGRNQPQHF,TGTGCCAGCAGTTTGGGACAGGGAGGCCGCAATCAGCCCCAGCATTTT,TRBV6-2/TRBV6-3,TRBD1,TRBJ1-5,-
CSASTSGGRETQYF,TGCAGTGCTAGTACTAGCGGGGGGAGAGAGACCCAGTACTTC,TRBV20-1,TRBD2,TRBJ2-5,-
CASSRDRGHSPLHF,TGTGCCAGCAGCCGTGACAGGGGGCACTCACCCCTCCACTTT,TRBV12-3/TRBV12-4,TRBD1,TRBJ1-6,-
CASSDPRPEQFF,TGTGCCAGCAGTGATCCGAGGCCCGAGCAGTTCTTC,TRBV2,-,TRBJ2-1,-
CASSLGAGGVQSTDTQYF,TGCGCCAGCAGCTTGGGGGCGGGGGGCGTCCAAAGCACAGATACGCAGTATTTT,TRBV5-1,TRBD2,TRBJ2-3,-
CSAPDRLNYGYTF,TGCAGTGCTCCGGACAGGCTAAACTATGGCTACACCTTC,TRBV20-1,TRBD1,TRBJ1-2,few
CASSGGDSYNEQFF,TGCGCCAGCAGCGGGGGGGATTCCTACAATGAGCAGTTCTTC,TRBV5-1,TRBD2,TRBJ2-1,-
CASSHPRQPQHF,TGTGCCAGCAGTCACCCCCGACAGCCCCAGCATTTT,TRBV7-9,-,TRBJ1-5,few
CGTSFGISTEAFF,TGCGGAACCTCCTTTGGGATATCGACTGAAGCTTTCTTT,TRBV20-1,-,TRBJ1-1,-
CATGLDQPQHF,TGTGCCACCGGTTTGGACCAGCCCCAGCATTTT,TRBV7-2,-,TRBJ1-5,-
CAWSVMGGYEQYF,TGTGCCTGGAGTGTCATGGGGGGCTACGAGCAGTACTTC,TRBV30,-,TRBJ2-7,-
CASSESGASGTDTQYF,TGCGCCAGCAGTGAGTCTGGGGCTTCTGGCACAGATACGCAGTATTTT,TRBV10-1,-,TRBJ2-3,-
CASSSRQGVYGYTF,TGTGCCAGCAGCTCCCGACAGGGGGTCTATGGCTACACCTTC,TRBV14,TRBD1,TRBJ1-2,-
CATSDAAGTGASEQYF,TGTGCCACCAGTGACGCCGCCGGGACAGGGGCATCCGAGCAGTACTTC,TRBV24-1,TRBD1,TRBJ2-7,-
CAMRAEAGNTIYF,TGTGCCATGCGGGCTGAAGCCGGAAACACCATATATTTT,TRBV10-3,-,TRBJ1-3,-
CASSTAGTGGYEQYF,TGTGCCAGTAGTACGGCCGGGACAGGGGGCTACGAGCAGTACTTC,TRBV19,TRBD1,TRBJ2-7,-
CASSPGLVAYEQYF,TGTGCCAGCAGCCCTGGACTAGTTGCTTACGAGCAGTACTTC,TRBV7-2,TRBD2,TRBJ2-7,-
CASSLSLGEDYGYTF,TGTGCCAGCAGTTTAAGTTTAGGAGAGGATTATGGCTACACCTTC,TRBV12-3/TRBV12-4,-,TRBJ1-2,-
CASSLGTGNPNTEAFF,TGTGCCAGCAGCTTAGGAACAGGGAACCCGAACACTGAAGCTTTCTTT,TRBV7-9,-,TRBJ1-1,-
CASSTDSSYEQYF,TGTGCCAGTAGTACGGACAGTTCCTACGAGCAGTACTTC,TRBV19,-,TRBJ2-7,-
CSARGSPGMGETQYF,TGCAGTGCTAGAGGGTCGCCAGGGATGGGAGAGACCCAGTACTTC,TRBV20-1,-,TRBJ2-5,few
CASSLFWYSSGANVLTF,TGTGCCAGCAGTTTATTTTGGTACAGCTCTGGGGCCAACGTCCTGACTTTC,TRBV27,-,TRBJ2-6,-
CASSLLDRTSSGNTIYF,TGTGCCAGCAGCTTACTAGACAGGACGAGCTCTGGAAACACCATATATTTT,TRBV7-8,-,TRBJ1-3,-
CASSDDRGQPQHF,TGTGCCAGCAGTGACGACAGGGGCCAGCCCCAGCATTTT,TRBV6-1,TRBD1,TRBJ1-5,-
CSATLAGSRTDEQFF,TGCAGTGCAACCCTGGCGGGTTCTCGTACGGATGAGCAGTTCTTC,TRBV20-1,-,TRBJ2-1,-
CSARVGGSETQYF,TGCAGTGCTAGAGTAGGGGGAAGTGAGACCCAGTACTTC,TRBV20-1,-,TRBJ2-5,-
CASSRGDRGNNNYGYTF,TGTGCTAGCAGCCGGGGGGACAGGGGTAATAACAACTATGGCTACACCTTC,TRBV6-1,TRBD1,TRBJ1-2,few
CASSKENYYGYTF,TGTGCCAGCAGCAAAGAGAATTATTATGGCTACACCTTC,TRBV2,-,TRBJ1-2,few
CATSRDRGGGTGELFF,TGTGCCACCAGCAGAGATCGCGGGGGGGGCACCGGGGAGCTGTTTTTT,TRBV15,TRBD2,TRBJ2-2,-
CASSLISITSGGHTDTQYF,TGTGCCAGCAGCTTAATCTCCATCACTAGCGGGGGTCACACAGATACGCAGTATTTT,TRBV7-9,TRBD2,TRBJ2-3,-
CASRLEGNTNYGYTF,TGTGCCAGCAGATTGGAGGGGAACACTAACTATGGCTACACCTTC,TRBV7-2,-,TRBJ1-2,-
CASSLRPSGGRDTQYF,TGTGCCAGCAGCTTACGGCCTAGCGGGGGGCGAGATACGCAGTATTTT,TRBV7-2,TRBD2,TRBJ2-3,-
CASSFGGGLYNEQFF,TGTGCCAGCAGCTTCGGGGGGGGACTATACAATGAGCAGTTCTTC,TRBV5-4,TRBD2,TRBJ2-1,-
CAWRNDRGRNTIYF,TGTGCCTGGAGAAACGACAGAGGACGAAACACCATATATTTT,TRBV30,-,TRBJ1-3,few
CSARDKEDASYEQYF,TGCAGTGCTAGAGATAAGGAGGACGCTTCCTACGAGCAGTACTTC,TRBV20-1,-,TRBJ2-7,-